This T cell receptor beta chain was captured in a study of neurological immune-mediated disorders. Trimming removed 1 base from V and 0 bases from J, with 5 bases in between. Germline V lookup: CDR1 SGHRS, CDR2 YFSETQ. CDR3 length: 14 amino acids. This clonotype was recorded many times. Every sequencing run gave over 200 million TCR-beta sequences, taken from 15-18 subjects. TCRdb used MiXCR to reprocess the 5' RACE reads, holding one entry per CDR3 protein. Among around 64,000 distinct CDR3 sequences, 2.5% to 4% were seen once, and the ten largest hold 4% to 6.5%. The chain links TRBV5-1 to TRBJ1-3; no definite D call. The sequence was obtained from a woman in her 50s with multiple sclerosis. The sequenced sample consisted of PBMCs. The chain's CDR3 is CASSLQSSGNTIYF. For the CDR3, the DNA is TGCGCCAGCAGCTTGCAGAGCTCTGGAAACACCATATATTTT.